The 27 T cell receptor beta chains below all came from one sample that was sequenced in a study of blood T cell dynamics during melanoma immunotherapy (dated by TCRdb to about 2020). The library was obtained by the immunoSEQ multiplex PCR assay. TCRdb took this table from immuneACCESS and kept in-frame rearrangements with V and J called. Such tables lack part of the clones; where checked against another copy, unresolved V genes explain under half of the gap, and the rest is unexplained. Across this sample there are 2,500 to 3,500 clones, with roughly nine tenths seen only once. Around 14% of the sample is taken by the ten largest. The time point label on this specimen signifies: week 3, after first cycle of checkpoint inhibitor. Specimen: blood, collected from a patient treated with checkpoint blockade. All receptors come from a human donor with melanoma.

This sequence joins TRBV7-3 and TRBJ2-2; maybe TRBD1 (6 bases). The V end was cut by 1 base, the J end by 6 bases, with 15 bases between. CDR1 and CDR2 (germline): SGHTA, FQGTGA. This CDR3 has 16 residues. As DNA, the CDR3 is TGTGCCAGCAGCTTAAACAGGGTTTCTTTGTCCGGGGAGCTGTTTTTT. It encodes CASSLNRVSLSGELFF.

CDR3 residues: CASTPGSWRETHTGELFF. CDR3 sequence (DNA): TGTGCCAGCACCCCTGGCTCGTGGAGGGAGACCCACACCGGGGAGCTGTTTTTT. The chain links TRBV13 to TRBJ2-2; D possibly corresponds to TRBD2 (6 bases). Trimming took 7 bases from V and 3 from J, leaving 24 bases between them. The germline CDR1 and CDR2 sequences are PRHDT and FYEKMQ (reference sequence). This CDR3 has 18 residues.

This clone was picked up a small number of times. This chain joins TRBV7-9 and TRBJ2-7; 7 bases fit TRBD2. With 7 bases clipped from V and 3 bases from J, the junction kept 6 bases outside the gene matches. CDR1 and CDR2 (germline): SEHNR, FQNEAQ (reference sequence). This CDR3 is built from 13 residues. The CDR3 nucleotides are TGTGCCAGCACTGTACGGGAGGACTACGAGCAGTACTTC. Translated: CASTVREDYEQYF.

The genes are TRBV28 and TRBJ2-5, with D tentatively TRBD2 (6 bases). Trimming removed 4 bases from V and 5 bases from J, with 14 bases in between. This CDR3 region has 14 residues. CDR1 MDHEN and CDR2 SYDVKM come from the germline V gene. This CDR3 is CASSSGGIGETQYF. For the CDR3, the DNA is TGTGCCAGCAGTTCCGGGGGAATAGGGGAGACCCAGTACTTC.

Notes on this clone: One end of the junction is discordant with germline, which a read error may explain. This CDR3 is also generated by other DNA sequences in the sample. The chain has TRBV7-2 and TRBJ2-6, with D possibly matching TRBD1 (6 bases). CDR3 length equals 15 residues. Germline CDR1 is SGHTA and CDR2 is FQGNSA. The CDR3 protein is CASSSGALGANVLTF. CDR3 DNA sequence: TGTGCCAGCAGCTCCGGCGCTTTGGGGGCCAACGTCCTAACTTTC.

This clone came up once. This rearrangement joins TRBV11-2 to TRBJ2-5, with D uncertain. The CDR3 has 13 amino acids. The germline V gene has CDR1 SGHAT and CDR2 FQNNGV. Trimming shortened V by 4 bases and J by 3 bases, and 9 bases separated the two germline ends. In nucleotides, the CDR3 is TGTGCCAGCAGCTATAACCGGAAAGAGACCCAGTACTTC. This gives the protein CASSYNRKETQYF.

The gene calls are TRBV6-5 and TRBJ2-7; 7 bases line up with TRBD2. Germline-derived CDR1 and CDR2 are MNHEY and SVGAGI. Germline trimming cut 2 bases from V and 1 base from J; bases unmatched to any gene: 5. The CDR3 runs to 15 residues. CDR3 coding DNA: TGTGCCAGCAGTTACGCTAGCGGAGGTTCCTACGAGCAGTACTTC. This encodes CASSYASGGSYEQYF.

V usage is TRBV28 and J usage is TRBJ2-1; 8 bases align to TRBD2. The CDR3 is 14 residues long. V shed 2 bases and J 10 bases; nucleotides not matched to a gene: 7. Germline CDR1 and CDR2: MDHEN and SYDVKM. The CDR3 DNA sequence: TGTGCCAGCAGTTTAGGCTTTAGCGGGACCGAGCAGTTCTTC. It yields the protein CASSLGFSGTEQFF.

The CDR3 DNA sequence: TGTGCCAGCAGGGACGGGAATCAGCCCCAGCATTTT. Amino acid sequence: CASRDGNQPQHF. The chain is built from TRBV6-5 and TRBJ1-5; D is ambiguous. From germline, CDR1 is MNHEY and CDR2 SVGAGI. The length of the CDR3 is 12 residues. The ends were cut back, 6 bases at V and 4 bases at J, with 7 bases in the middle.

The chain links TRBV28 to TRBJ1-3; TRBD1 matches 7 bases. With V trimmed by 7 bases and J by 0 bases, 9 bases remained unmatched. The germline V gene encodes CDR1 MDHEN and CDR2 SYDVKM. The CDR3 has 16 amino acids. CDR3 in amino acids: CASTSGQVHSGNTIYF. CDR3 DNA sequence: TGTGCCAGCACTTCCGGACAGGTTCACTCTGGAAACACCATATATTTT.

V is TRBV27 and J is TRBJ1-1; no reliable D call. Germline V gene sequence: CDR1 MNHEY, CDR2 SMNVEV (reference sequence). The CDR3 runs 13 residues. The germline V and J ends were trimmed by 4 bases and 4 bases, with 10 bases remaining between them. Here the CDR3 DNA reads TGTGCCAGCAGTTATCGACCAGGCACTGAAGCTTTCTTT. Its protein is CASSYRPGTEAFF.

This clone has just one count. The chain is built from TRBV7-8 and TRBJ2-1; D uncertain. The V gene lost 2 bases and the J gene lost 6 bases, with 2 bases spanning the gap. This CDR3 comprises 11 residues. CDR1 and CDR2 (germline): SGHVS, FQNEAQ. The CDR3 coding sequence is TGTGCCAGCAGCTTACGCAATGAGCAGTTCTTC. This codes for CASSLRNEQFF.

The V gene is TRBV18, the J gene TRBJ2-1, with unresolved D. CDR3 size: 13 residues. The V and J ends lost 0 bases and 11 bases respectively, with 11 bases between them. CDR1 KGHSH and CDR2 LQKENI come from the germline V gene. The CDR3 DNA is TGTGCCAGCTCACCACCGAGCTGGCCACAGCAGTTCTTC. Amino acid sequence: CASSPPSWPQQFF.

This chain uses TRBV18 with TRBJ2-2; 11 positions match TRBD2. Trimming took 2 bases from V and 2 from J; bases not matched to a gene: 1. Germline V gene lookup returns CDR1 KGHSH and CDR2 LQKENI. This CDR3 is built from 16 residues. The CDR3 DNA reads TGTGCCAGCTCACCAACTAGCGGGAGAAACACCGGGGAGCTGTTTTTT. Translated, it gives CASSPTSGRNTGELFF.

The chain recombines TRBV19 with TRBJ2-7; 11 bases are shared with TRBD2. Trimming cost V 5 bases and J 3 bases; bases outside gene matches: 3. In germline, CDR1 is LNHDA, CDR2 SQIVND (reference sequence). This CDR3 comprises 14 residues. CDR3 bases: TGTGCCAGTAGTCCGGGACTAGCGGTCTACGAGCAGTACTTC. This gives the protein CASSPGLAVYEQYF.

The chain couples TRBV27 to TRBJ2-1; 8 positions match TRBD2. V dropped 4 bases and J dropped 9; count of bases not matched to a gene: 11. The V gene's germline CDR1 is MNHEY and CDR2 SMNVEV (reference sequence). CDR3 length equals 15 residues. CDR3 nucleotide sequence: TGTGCCAGCAGTTACTCGGGACTAGGTGTTAGTGAGCAGTTCTTC. Its protein product is CASSYSGLGVSEQFF.

This chain connects TRBV14 to TRBJ1-2; D may be TRBD1 (6 bases). Germline-derived CDR1 and CDR2 are SGHDN and FVKESK. The V end lost 2 bases, the J end lost 2 bases, and 12 bases lay between the germline ends. The CDR3 consists of 15 residues. CDR3 DNA sequence: TGTGCCAGCAGCCAAATACAGGGTTGGAACTATGGCTACACCTTC. Translation gives CASSQIQGWNYGYTF.

This sequence joins TRBV19 and TRBJ1-5, with TRBD1 identical over 7 bases. The CDR3 extends over 14 amino acids. CDR1 is LNHDA and CDR2 is SQIVND in the germline V gene (reference sequence). V dropped 6 bases and J dropped 4; count of bases not matched to a gene: 6. The chain's CDR3 is CASSVGTANQPQHF. CDR3 bases: TGTGCCAGTAGCGTAGGGACAGCAAATCAGCCCCAGCATTTT. Filled out from reference TRBV19 and TRBJ1-5, the complete variable domain reads DGGITQSPKYLFRKEGQNVTLSCEQNLNHDAMYWYRQDPGQGLRLIYYSQIVNDFQKGDIAEGYSVSREKKESFPLTVTSAQKNPTAFYLCASSVGTANQPQHFGDGTRLSIL.

The chain carries TRBV27 and TRBJ2-7; TRBD1 matches 7 bases. After removal of 3 bases from V and 7 bases from J, the junction contained 9 bases not matched to a gene. Per germline, CDR1 MNHEY and CDR2 SMNVEV (reference sequence). The CDR3 has 14 residues. CDR3 coding DNA: TGTGCCAGCAGTTTCGAGCGACAGGGTTATGAGCAGTACTTC. Encoded protein: CASSFERQGYEQYF.

The chain employs TRBV15 and TRBJ2-7; 11 positions match TRBD1. Germline values: CDR1 LNHNV, CDR2 YYDKDF (reference sequence). The length of the CDR3 is 15 residues. V lost 4 bases, J lost 4 bases, and 6 bases stayed unmatched. CDR3 bases: TGTGCCACCAGCACCCCGGGACAGGGGGTATACGAGCAGTACTTC. It translates to CATSTPGQGVYEQYF. Filled out from reference TRBV15 and TRBJ2-7, the complete variable domain reads DAMVIQNPRYQVTQFGKPVTLSCSQTLNHNVMYWYQQKSSQAPKLLFHYYDKDFNNEADTPDNFQSRRPNTSFCFLDIRSPGLGDTAMYLCATSTPGQGVYEQYFGPGTRLTVT.

The chain combines TRBV19 with TRBJ2-1; D is undetermined. Germline V gene sequence: CDR1 LNHDA, CDR2 SQIVND (reference sequence). CDR3 size: 12 residues. V was pared by 4 bases and J by 12 bases, with 13 bases between. The CDR3 DNA follows: TGTGCCAGTAGTACAGGAATAAAGGCGCAGTTCTTC. Translating it yields CASSTGIKAQFF.

DNA of the CDR3: TGCGCCAGCACCGAAGACGGAGATGGCTACACCTTC. It encodes CASTEDGDGYTF. The chain is built from TRBV5-1 and TRBJ1-2; no definite D call. This CDR3 contains 12 residues. Trimming stripped 6 bases from V and 6 bases from J, with 12 bases between. Germline CDR1 is SGHRS and CDR2 is YFSETQ.

V is TRBV28 and J is TRBJ2-6; possibly TRBD1 for D (5 bases). Looked up from germline, CDR1 is MDHEN and CDR2 is SYDVKM. The CDR3 runs 14 residues. Trimming took off 8 bases at V and 6 bases at J, with 14 bases between the two ends. The CDR3 nucleotides read TGTGCCAGCGCCCCAGGGTTCTCGGCCAACGTCCTGACTTTC. Translated, it gives CASAPGFSANVLTF.

The rearrangement uses TRBV6-1 and TRBJ1-4, with a possible D match to TRBD1 (5 bases). CDR1 is MNHNS, CDR2 SASEGT, per germline. This CDR3 has 14 amino acids. V lost 3 bases and J lost 3, with 8 bases in between. Here the CDR3 DNA reads TGTGCCAGCAGTGAGACGGGACCTAATGAAAAACTGTTTTTT. Protein: CASSETGPNEKLFF.

The rearrangement joins TRBV11-2 to TRBJ1-1, with D unclear. V lost 1 base, J lost 1 base, and 7 bases lay in between. This CDR3 has 14 residues. Germline-derived CDR1 and CDR2 are SGHAT and FQNNGV. The CDR3 region has the DNA TGTGCCAGCAGCTTAGGGACGGCGAACACTGAAGCTTTCTTT. Translated, it gives CASSLGTANTEAFF.

The chain carries TRBV11-2 and TRBJ1-1; D is undetermined. This CDR3 region has 14 residues. The V gene's germline CDR1 is SGHAT and CDR2 FQNNGV. V was pared by 3 bases and J by 4 bases, with 12 bases between. CDR3 nucleotides: TGTGCCAGCAGCTTCGCTGCCAAGGGCACTGAAGCTTTCTTT. It encodes CASSFAAKGTEAFF.

The chain combines TRBV9 with TRBJ2-1, with 12 nucleotides matching TRBD2. Per germline, CDR1 SGDLS and CDR2 YYNGEE. The CDR3 has 14 residues. The junction had 3 bases not matched to a gene; V was cut back by 4 bases and J by 7 bases. CDR3 region: CASSLAGGRNEQFF. The CDR3 coding sequence is TGTGCCAGCAGCCTAGCGGGAGGGCGAAATGAGCAGTTCTTC. The whole variable domain, remainder taken from reference TRBV9 and TRBJ2-1, is DSGVTQTPKHLITATGQRVTLRCSPRSGDLSVYWYQQSLDQGLQFLIQYYNGEERAKGNILERFSAQQFPDLHSELNLSSLELGDSALYFCASSLAGGRNEQFFGPGTRLTVL.